What follows describes a single T cell receptor (beta chain). This sample was included in a study of blood T cell repertoires in COVID-19. Study-wide context: From T cells, B-cell-depleted T cells, or PBMCs came the material, which was cDNA or gDNA.

Repertoires were generated with immunoSEQ multiplex PCR, while TCRdb's copy carries only in-frame clones and drops some. This table holds around 75,000 clones, about 86% found once. The sequence was collected from a man in his 70s with active COVID-19. Sequencing was done on a sample of peripheral blood.

This CDR3 is CASSLNRANSPLHF. CDR3 bases: TGTGCCAGCAGCTTGAACAGGGCCAATTCACCCCTCCACTTT. The chain is built from TRBV5-4 and TRBJ1-6, with D perhaps TRBD1 (6 bases). CDR1 is SGHNT and CDR2 is YYREEE in the germline V gene (reference sequence). The length of the CDR3 is 14 residues. Trimming cost V 1 base and J 7 bases, with 9 bases left between them.